The 5 T cell receptor beta chains presented below share a single source sample, sequenced in a study of graft-versus-host responses after intestinal transplantation. Sequenced by immunoSEQ multiplex PCR; TCRdb stores in-frame clones only, minus some. This repertoire shows approximately 120,000 clones, approximately 90% found once; its top ten account for approximately 0.17%. These receptors lack a known antigen. The source was unstimulated CD4+ T cells sorted from spleen or lymph node cells, collected before intestinal transplant. The receptor set was obtained from a human donor who received an intestinal transplant.

The V call is TRBV7-9, the J call TRBJ1-6; D is uncertain. Germline-derived CDR1 and CDR2 are SEHNR and FQNEAQ (reference sequence). V lost 6 bases to trimming and J lost 8 bases, with 20 bases between them. The CDR3 consists of 16 residues. The CDR3 spells CASRGPGPWAHSPLHF. CDR3 DNA: TGTGCCAGCAGGGGCCCGGGCCCCTGGGCCCATTCACCCCTCCACTTT.

This clone was observed a single time. The chain uses TRBV9 and TRBJ1-3; D remains ambiguous. Trimming stripped 6 bases from V and 8 bases from J, with 18 bases between. Germline-derived CDR1 and CDR2 are SGDLS and YYNGEE. CDR3 length equals 14 residues. CDR3 in amino acids: CASTPSPLEDTIYF. The CDR3 DNA reads TGTGCCAGCACTCCTAGCCCCTTGGAAGACACCATATATTTT.

To note about this clone: This specimen includes other DNA sequences encoding the same CDR3. V and J are TRBV2 and TRBJ2-2; no clear D. V lost 4 bases and J 7 bases, leaving 10 bases between the germline ends. Germline CDR1 SNHLY, CDR2 FYNNEI. The CDR3 totals 13 residues. The CDR3 sequence: CASSGDILGELFF. In nucleotides, the CDR3 is TGTGCCAGCAGTGGAGACATTCTCGGGGAGCTGTTTTTT.

This chain joins TRBV7-2 and TRBJ2-7, with 12 bases aligning to TRBD2. There are 18 residues in the CDR3. The germline CDR1 and CDR2 sequences are SGHTA and FQGNSA. The J segment lost 7 bases and the V segment lost 1 base, leaving 14 bases of the junction unmatched. The CDR3: CASSLVGLAGGQVGEQYF. DNA for the CDR3: TGTGCCAGCAGCTTAGTCGGTCTAGCGGGGGGGCAGGTGGGGGAGCAGTACTTC.

The V call is TRBV9, the J call TRBJ1-6; D is perhaps TRBD1 (5 bases). The CDR3 length is 16 residues. Trimming left V 3 bases short and J 8 bases short, with 18 bases between. Germline V gene lookup returns CDR1 SGDLS and CDR2 YYNGEE. The CDR3 is CASSADIGTVDSPLHF. DNA for the CDR3: TGTGCCAGCAGCGCAGACATAGGGACCGTGGATTCACCCCTCCACTTT.